The entry that follows covers one T cell receptor (beta chain) sequence. The source of the sample is a study of T cells after somatic rescue of genetic block. Method: immunoSEQ multiplex PCR; TCRdb's copy keeps in-frame clones and lacks some. The table has approximately 88,000 clones, approximately 90% seen once. This receptor was obtained from a woman between 18 and 29 years old. Sequencing input: peripheral blood mononuclear cells (PBMCs).

The CDR3 nucleotides read TGTGCCAGCAGCCCCACTGCTGGGGCCCCCAGCGGAGAGCAGTTCTTC. Protein sequence: CASSPTAGAPSGEQFF. This chain uses TRBV5-4 with TRBJ2-1; D may be TRBD1 or TRBD2 (5 bases each). V shed 4 bases and J shed 10 bases, with 24 bases lying between them. The CDR3 consists of 16 residues. From germline, CDR1 is SGHNT and CDR2 YYREEE (reference sequence).